These T cell receptor beta chains were read from a single sample in a study of cytomegalovirus exposure and HLA in healthy donors. Some clones are missing from TCRdb's copy, which holds only in-frame ones; the method was immunoSEQ multiplex PCR. The repertoire has around 110,000 clones, 60% to 85% of them found once; the top ten carry 1.6%. Material for sequencing was PBMCs. These TCRs come from a woman under 30 in good health and CMV-seronegative. The CDR3 runs from the conserved cysteine through the conserved F or W. The order of the fields is D gene, J gene, V gene, clone size, CDR3 DNA, CDR3 protein. D genes are given only for firm matches. Expanded clones are given a class, and other clones once, few, many or no size at all.

.,TRBJ1-2,TRBV6-1,.,TGTGCCAGGGGGGGGGAGGGCTATGGCTACACCTTC,CARGGEGYGYTF
TRBD1,TRBJ1-3,TRBV5-1,.,TGCGCCAGCAGCTTGGCAGGGGGCCAGGGAAACACCATATATTTT,CASSLAGGQGNTIYF
.,TRBJ2-3,TRBV6-1,.,TGTGCCAGCAGTGAAGCGCTTCTACAGGGAACAGATACGCAGTATTTT,CASSEALLQGTDTQYF
.,TRBJ1-1,TRBV19,.,TGTGCCAGTAGTTCCCCCGCAGGCATGAACACTGAAGCTTTCTTT,CASSSPAGMNTEAFF
.,TRBJ1-5,TRBV10-1,once,TGCGCCAGCGCGAGGAACTACCGGGGAAGTGCTCAGCCCCAGCATTTT,CASARNYRGSAQPQHF
.,TRBJ2-2,TRBV6-1,.,TGTGCCAGCAGAACCGACAGAAACACCGGGGAGCTGTTTTTT,CASRTDRNTGELFF
TRBD1,TRBJ1-1,TRBV6-1,.,TGTGCCAGCAGTGAAACCTGGACAGGGAGGAGTGAAGCTTTCTTT,CASSETWTGRSEAFF
.,TRBJ2-7,TRBV7-8,.,TGTGCCAGCAGCTTAGCGGTACAGGGTGGCTACGAGCAGTACTTC,CASSLAVQGGYEQYF
.,TRBJ2-3,TRBV5-1,.,TGCGCCAGCAGCTTAAGCGACAGGAGCACAGATACGCAGTATTTT,CASSLSDRSTDTQYF
TRBD1,TRBJ1-6,TRBV9,.,TGTGCCAGTAACCGGGACAGTCTTTCTAATTCACCCCTCCACTTT,CASNRDSLSNSPLHF
.,TRBJ1-1,TRBV4-2,.,TGTGCCAGCAGCCAAGTCGCGGACAAGAACACTGAAGCTTTCTTT,CASSQVADKNTEAFF
.,TRBJ1-4,TRBV6-5,.,TGTGCCAGCAGTTATGATCAGAATAATGAAAAACTGTTTTTT,CASSYDQNNEKLFF
.,TRBJ2-1,TRBV9,.,TGTGCCAGCAGCGTAGCGACACTAGCAGTGAGCTTAGACAATGAGCAGTTCTTC,CASSVATLAVSLDNEQFF
TRBD1,TRBJ2-7,TRBV5-6,.,TGTGCCAGCAGCTTGGCCGGGACAGGGGTCCCCTACGAGCAGTACTTC,CASSLAGTGVPYEQYF
TRBD2,TRBJ2-5,TRBV11-3,.,TGTGCCAGCAGCCAAGGGACTAGCGGGGGCCGGGAGACCCAGTACTTC,CASSQGTSGGRETQYF
.,TRBJ2-3,TRBV15,.,TGTGCCACCAGCCACATCAGGGGCCAGAAAGCCACAGATACGCAGTATTTT,CATSHIRGQKATDTQYF
.,TRBJ1-2,TRBV7-9,few,TGTGCCAGCAGCCGTGGGGGCGGTTCCTATGGCTACACCTTC,CASSRGGGSYGYTF
.,TRBJ1-1,TRBV30,.,TGTGCCTGGAGGGAGACGAACACTGAAGCTTTCTTT,CAWRETNTEAFF
.,TRBJ1-5,TRBV28,few,TGTGCCAGCAGAGCCGGGACACCGAATCAGCCCCAGCATTTT,CASRAGTPNQPQHF
.,TRBJ2-1,TRBV6-6,.,TGTGCCAGCAGTTACTTAGAGATCGATTTCAATGAGCAGTTCTTC,CASSYLEIDFNEQFF
.,TRBJ2-7,TRBV2,.,TGTGCCAGCAGTGACGAGGGAGACGAGCAGTACTTC,CASSDEGDEQYF
.,TRBJ1-1,TRBV18,.,TGTGCCAGCTCACCACCGTTGAAACAGCTTGAAGCTTTCTTT,CASSPPLKQLEAFF